Detailed here is one TCR beta chain. Its specificity is unknown. Each CDR3 protein is one row after TCRdb ran MiXCR on the 5' RACE reads. The table records around 600,000 distinct CDR3 sequences, roughly an eighth of them present only once. These data belong to a study of T cells after yellow fever vaccination. Findings and caveats of the study: A large majority of primary-vaccination clones showed up again after the booster (approximately 95% CD4, 85% to 90% CD8). Peaking faster, on day 5 versus 15, the secondary response was nonetheless weaker.

V lost 0 bases, J lost 5 bases, and 18 bases stayed unmatched. This CDR3 has 19 residues. Germline V gives CDR1 SGHRS, CDR2 YFSETQ. The TCR comes from a man aged 25 to 40 who received the YFV17D yellow fever vaccine. The sequenced sample was PBMCs, obtained on the day of the yellow fever booster vaccination. The rearrangement links TRBV5-1 to TRBJ2-7; 9 nucleotides line up with TRBD1. The CDR3 region is CASSLGGPGQGSVRHEQYF. Written as DNA, the CDR3 is TGCGCCAGCAGCTTGGGGGGTCCGGGACAGGGATCGGTAAGACACGAGCAGTACTTC.